This T cell receptor (beta chain) came from a study of T cell changes during pregnancy in multiple sclerosis. TCRdb's copy holds only in-frame clones and misses some; the assay was immunoSEQ multiplex PCR. Of about 44,000 clones in the sample, 94% are singletons; the top ten hold 0.4% to 0.6%. Germline V gene sequence: CDR1 SGHRS, CDR2 YFSETQ. This CDR3 has 13 residues. Between the trimmed V and J ends, which lost 0 bases and 2 bases, there was a span of 6 bases. This chain links TRBV5-1 with TRBJ2-7; D gene unclear. This sample comprised CD4+ T cells from peripheral blood mononuclear cells, obtained in the first trimester of pregnancy. The origin of this receptor is a female donor with multiple sclerosis, enrolled in a pregnancy study. CDR3 in amino acids: CASSLAQAYEQYF. CDR3 in DNA: TGCGCCAGCAGCTTGGCCCAGGCCTACGAGCAGTACTTC.